This T cell receptor (delta chain) emerged from a study of γδ T cells in repeated Plasmodium falciparum infection. At the level of the study: Malian children with intense seasonal malaria exposure were compared with matched Australian children.

The V and J ends lost 3 bases and 2 bases respectively, with 39 bases between them. The CDR3 extends over 23 amino acids. Germline CDR1 GEAIGNYY, CDR2 EKD. TCRdb re-processed the multiplex PCR reads via CATT. The sample includes 70,000 to 95,000 delta-chain clones, almost 1.5% seen only once; the top ten take more than 7%. This clone appeared many times. Its target is not known. The TCRdb protein comes from a much larger clone and disagrees with this DNA's translation at residue 5, likely due to a read error; the protein given here is derived from the DNA. Study results and caveats: Repeated controlled infections reportedly drove waves of new clonotype selection in Vdelta2-negative, mostly Vdelta1+, gammadelta repertoires. Over time and infection, Vgamma9/Vdelta2+ repertoires remained highly stable and polyclonal.

Flow sorting of PBMC yielded separate Vgamma9/Vdelta2+ and Vdelta2-negative gammadelta T cell populations for bulk repertoire analysis. This chain connects TRDV2 to TRDJ1, with D maybe TRDD3 (7 bases). In the absence of a J gene in TCRdb, the DNA was matched to germline to assign it here. Sequencing used gamma-delta T cells from blood. This receptor was identified in a pool of human donors (malaria-infected and uninfected, not separated). The CDR3 loop is CACDAIDSSWKTGDVTATDKLIF. CDR3 nucleotide sequence: TGTGCCTGTGACGCCATTGACTCTTCCTGGAAGACTGGGGATGTTACGGCGACCGATAAACTCATCTTT.